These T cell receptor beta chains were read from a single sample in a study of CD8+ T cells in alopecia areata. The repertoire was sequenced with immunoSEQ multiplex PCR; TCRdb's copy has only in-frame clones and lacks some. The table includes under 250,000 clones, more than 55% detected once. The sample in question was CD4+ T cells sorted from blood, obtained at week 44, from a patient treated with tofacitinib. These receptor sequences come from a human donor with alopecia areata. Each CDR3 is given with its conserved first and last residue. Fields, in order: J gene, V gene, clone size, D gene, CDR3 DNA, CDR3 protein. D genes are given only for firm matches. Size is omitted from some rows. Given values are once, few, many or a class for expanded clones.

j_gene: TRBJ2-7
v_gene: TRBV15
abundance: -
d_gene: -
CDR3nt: TGTGCCACGAAACCGGGTGACAGTCACTACGAGCAGTACTTC
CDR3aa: CATKPGDSHYEQYF

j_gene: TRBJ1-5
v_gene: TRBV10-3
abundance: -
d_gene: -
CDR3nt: TGTGCCATCAGGGACAGCGGCAATCAGCCCCAGCATTTT
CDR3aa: CAIRDSGNQPQHF

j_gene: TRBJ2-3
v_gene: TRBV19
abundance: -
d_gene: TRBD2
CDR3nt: TGTGCCAGTAGTACGACTAGCGCATGGACAGATACGCAGTATTTT
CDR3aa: CASSTTSAWTDTQYF

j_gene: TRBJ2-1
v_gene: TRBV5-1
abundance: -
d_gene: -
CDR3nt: TGCGCCAGCAGCTTGGGGCGGACGGCCAATGAGCAGTTCTTC
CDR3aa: CASSLGRTANEQFF

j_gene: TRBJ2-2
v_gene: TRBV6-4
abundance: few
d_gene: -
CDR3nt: TGTGCCAGCAGGCCTCGGCTGAACACCGGGGAGCTGTTTTTT
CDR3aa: CASRPRLNTGELFF

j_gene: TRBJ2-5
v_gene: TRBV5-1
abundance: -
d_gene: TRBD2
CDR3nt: TGCGCCAGCAGCGGACTAGCGGGGCTCGAGACCCAGTACTTC
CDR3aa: CASSGLAGLETQYF

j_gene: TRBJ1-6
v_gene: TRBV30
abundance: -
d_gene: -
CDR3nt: TGTGCCTGGAGTGTAGGGAAGAATTCACCCCTCCACTTT
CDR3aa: CAWSVGKNSPLHF

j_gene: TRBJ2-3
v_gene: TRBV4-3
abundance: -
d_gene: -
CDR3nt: TGCGCCAGCAGCCAAGAAGGGGGACCGACAGATACGCAGTATTTT
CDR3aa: CASSQEGGPTDTQYF

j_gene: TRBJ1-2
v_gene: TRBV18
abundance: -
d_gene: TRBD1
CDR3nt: TGTGCCAGCTCACCCGACAGGGGGCAGGGCTACACCTTC
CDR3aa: CASSPDRGQGYTF

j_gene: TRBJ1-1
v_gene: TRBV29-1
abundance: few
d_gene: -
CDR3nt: TGCAGCGTTGACGCGGCTGAAGCTTTCTTT
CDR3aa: CSVDAAEAFF

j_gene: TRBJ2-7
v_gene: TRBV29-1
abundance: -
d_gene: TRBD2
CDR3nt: TGCAGCGTTGCAGGGCTAGCGGGGGGCGAGCAGTACTTC
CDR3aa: CSVAGLAGGEQYF

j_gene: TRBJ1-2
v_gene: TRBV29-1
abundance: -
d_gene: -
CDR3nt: TGCAGCGTGCGGACGGTTGATTTTGGCTACACCTTC
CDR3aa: CSVRTVDFGYTF

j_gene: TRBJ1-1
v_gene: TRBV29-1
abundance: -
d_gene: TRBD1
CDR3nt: TGCAGCGTTGAACCAGGGGGCACTGAAGCTTTCTTT
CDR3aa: CSVEPGGTEAFF

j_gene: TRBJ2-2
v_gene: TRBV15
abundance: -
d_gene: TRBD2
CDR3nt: TGTGCCACCAGCAGAGGGACTAGCGACACCGGGGAGCTGTTTTTT
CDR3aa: CATSRGTSDTGELFF

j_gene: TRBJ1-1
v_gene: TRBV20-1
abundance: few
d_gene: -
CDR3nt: TGCAGTGCGGTGACAGACTTTGAAGCTTTCTTT
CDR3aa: CSAVTDFEAFF

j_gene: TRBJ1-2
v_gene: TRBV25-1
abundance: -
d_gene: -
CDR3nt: TGTGCCAGCAGTGTGGGGTTTGGCTACACCTTC
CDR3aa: CASSVGFGYTF

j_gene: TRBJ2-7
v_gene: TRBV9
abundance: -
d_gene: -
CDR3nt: TGTGCCAGCAGCCCGACCCCTGTCCGGGACGAGCAGTACTTC
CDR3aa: CASSPTPVRDEQYF

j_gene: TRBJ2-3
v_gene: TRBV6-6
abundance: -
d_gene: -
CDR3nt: TGTGCCAGCACGACAACGCCAGAAGGGGGTACGCAGTATTTT
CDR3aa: CASTTTPEGGTQYF

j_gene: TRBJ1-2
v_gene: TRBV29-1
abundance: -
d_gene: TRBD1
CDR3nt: TGCAGCGTGAGGGACAGGGTTAACTATGGCTACACCTTC
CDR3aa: CSVRDRVNYGYTF

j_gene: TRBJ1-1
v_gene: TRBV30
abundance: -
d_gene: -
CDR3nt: TGTGCCTGGTTAGAGGGGCGCACTGAAGCTTTCTTT
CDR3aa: CAWLEGRTEAFF

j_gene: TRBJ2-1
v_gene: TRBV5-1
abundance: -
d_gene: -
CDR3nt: TGCGCCAGCAGCTCGTTCGCCGGAGGGGATTACAATGAGCAGTTCTTC
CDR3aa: CASSSFAGGDYNEQFF

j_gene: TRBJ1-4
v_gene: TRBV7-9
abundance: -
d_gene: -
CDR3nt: TGTGCCAGCAGTCCCTCGGGGGTAGCTGAAAAACTGTTTTTT
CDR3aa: CASSPSGVAEKLFF

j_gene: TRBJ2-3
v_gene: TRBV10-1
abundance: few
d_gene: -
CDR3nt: TGCGCCAGCAGTGGGGGACTTACAGATACGCAGTATTTT
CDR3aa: CASSGGLTDTQYF

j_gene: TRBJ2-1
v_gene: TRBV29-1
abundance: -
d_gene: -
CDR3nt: TGCAGCGTTGGCCCCCCGGGGGCCTCCAATGAGCAGTTCTTC
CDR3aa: CSVGPPGASNEQFF

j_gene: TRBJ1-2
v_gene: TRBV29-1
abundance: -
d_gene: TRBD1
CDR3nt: TGCAGCGTGGCAGACAGGGGCTATGGCTACACCTTC
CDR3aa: CSVADRGYGYTF

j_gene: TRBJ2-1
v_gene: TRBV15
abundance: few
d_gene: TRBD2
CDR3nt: TGTGCCACCAGCAGACACATAAAACCGGGACTACTATACAATGAGCAGTTCTTC
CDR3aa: CATSRHIKPGLLYNEQFF

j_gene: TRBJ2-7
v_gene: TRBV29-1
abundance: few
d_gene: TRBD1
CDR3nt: TGCAGCGTGGCCCCGGGACAGGGGACCTACGAGCAGTACTTC
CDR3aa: CSVAPGQGTYEQYF

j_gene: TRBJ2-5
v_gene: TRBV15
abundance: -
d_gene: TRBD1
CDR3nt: TGTGCCACCAGCCCAGGGGGCATGGGCCAAGAGACCCAGTACTTC
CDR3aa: CATSPGGMGQETQYF

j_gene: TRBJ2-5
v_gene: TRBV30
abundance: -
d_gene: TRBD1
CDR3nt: TGTGCCTGGAGGGACAGGGGTGGGCGAGAGACCCAGTACTTC
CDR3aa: CAWRDRGGRETQYF

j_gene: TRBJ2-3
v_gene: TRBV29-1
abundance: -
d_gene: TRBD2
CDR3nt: TGCAGCGTTGTTAGCGGGGTCGGTACAGATACGCAGTATTTT
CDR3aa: CSVVSGVGTDTQYF

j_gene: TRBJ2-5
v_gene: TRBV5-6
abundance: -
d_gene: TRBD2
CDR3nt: TGTGCCAGCAGCTCACCGGGGGGAGAGACCCAGTACTTC
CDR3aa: CASSSPGGETQYF

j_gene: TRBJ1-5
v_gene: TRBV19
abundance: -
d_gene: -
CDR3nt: TGTGCCAGTAGTATTCGGCAGAATCAGCCCCAGCATTTT
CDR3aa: CASSIRQNQPQHF

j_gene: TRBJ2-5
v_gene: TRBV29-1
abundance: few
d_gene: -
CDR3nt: TGCAGCGTTGAGACGTCGGGGGCAGGGACCCAGTACTTC
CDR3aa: CSVETSGAGTQYF

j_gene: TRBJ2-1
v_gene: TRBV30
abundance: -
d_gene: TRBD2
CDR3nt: TGTGCCTGGAGTGTACCTAGCGGGGGGGTATGGTTCTTC
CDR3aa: CAWSVPSGGVWFF

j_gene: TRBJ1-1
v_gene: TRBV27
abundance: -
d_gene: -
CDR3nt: TGTGCCAGCAGTTCCCTGTGGGGGGATGGTGTTGAAGCTTTCTTT
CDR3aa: CASSSLWGDGVEAFF

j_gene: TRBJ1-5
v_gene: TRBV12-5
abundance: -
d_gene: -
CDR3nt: TGTGCTAGTGGTTTCTCAGCAGATCAGCCCCAGCATTTT
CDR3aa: CASGFSADQPQHF

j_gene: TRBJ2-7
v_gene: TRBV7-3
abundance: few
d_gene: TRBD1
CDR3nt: TGTGCCAGCAGCTTTGGACAGGGGCTCTACGAGCAGTACTTC
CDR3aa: CASSFGQGLYEQYF

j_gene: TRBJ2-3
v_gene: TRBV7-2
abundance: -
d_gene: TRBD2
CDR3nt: TGTGCCACCGCCGCAATCACGCCGGGACTAGCGGGGGGCACGCAGTATTTT
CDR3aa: CATAAITPGLAGGTQYF

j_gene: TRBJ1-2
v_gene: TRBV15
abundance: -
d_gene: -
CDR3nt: TGTGCCACCAGCAGAGACGACCGAGGCTACACCTTC
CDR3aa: CATSRDDRGYTF

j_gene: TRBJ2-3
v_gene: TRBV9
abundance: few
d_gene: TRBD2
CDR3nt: TGTGCCAGCAGCGCCCCTAGCGGGGGGGCCACAGATACGCAGTATTTT
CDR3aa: CASSAPSGGATDTQYF

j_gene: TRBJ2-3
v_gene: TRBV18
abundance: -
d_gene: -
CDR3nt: TGTGCCAGCTCACTCCGGGATCTAAACACAGATACGCAGTATTTT
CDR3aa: CASSLRDLNTDTQYF

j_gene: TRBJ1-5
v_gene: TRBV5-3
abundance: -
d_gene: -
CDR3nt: TGTGCCAGAAGCCTGGAGGGACGGTACAATCAGCCCCAGCATTTT
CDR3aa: CARSLEGRYNQPQHF

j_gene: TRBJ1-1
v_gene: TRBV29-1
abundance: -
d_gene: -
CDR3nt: TGCAGCGTAACCCCCCCCAACACGGGGGCTTTCTTT
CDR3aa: CSVTPPNTGAFF

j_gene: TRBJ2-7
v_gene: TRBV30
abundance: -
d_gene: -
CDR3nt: TGTGCCTGGAGTGTTGCGGATAACGAGCAGTACTTC
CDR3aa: CAWSVADNEQYF

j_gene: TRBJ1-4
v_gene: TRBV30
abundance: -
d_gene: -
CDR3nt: TGTGCCTGGAGTCCGGACCCCAAAGGTGAAAAACTGTTTTTT
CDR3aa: CAWSPDPKGEKLFF

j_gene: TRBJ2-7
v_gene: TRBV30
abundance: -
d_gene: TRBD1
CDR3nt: TGTGCCTGGAGTGAACAGGGGGCCTACGAGCAGTACTTC
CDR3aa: CAWSEQGAYEQYF

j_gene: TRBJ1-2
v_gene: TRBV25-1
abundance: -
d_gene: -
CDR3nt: TGTGCCAGCAGTGAAAGGGGAAGGGTCTATGGCTACACCTTC
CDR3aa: CASSERGRVYGYTF

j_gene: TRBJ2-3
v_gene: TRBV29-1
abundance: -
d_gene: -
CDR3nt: TGCAGCGTTGGACTCACTACTAGCACAGATACGCAGTATTTT
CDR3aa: CSVGLTTSTDTQYF

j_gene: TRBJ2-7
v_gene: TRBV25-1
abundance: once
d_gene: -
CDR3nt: TGTGCCAGCAGTGACAGGGGACACGAGCAGTACTTC
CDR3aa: CASSDRGHEQYF

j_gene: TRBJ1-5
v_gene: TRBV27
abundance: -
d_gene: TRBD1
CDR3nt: TGTGCCAGCAGTCGCACTGGACAGGGGGATCAGCCCCAGCATTTT
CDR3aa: CASSRTGQGDQPQHF

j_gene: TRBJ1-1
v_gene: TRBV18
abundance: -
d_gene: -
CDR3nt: TGTGCCAGCTCACCCCGTACACCGAACACTGAAGCTTTCTTT
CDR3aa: CASSPRTPNTEAFF

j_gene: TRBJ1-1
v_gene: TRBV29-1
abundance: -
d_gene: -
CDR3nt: TGCAGCGCCTTGAACACTGAAGCTTTCTTT
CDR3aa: CSALNTEAFF

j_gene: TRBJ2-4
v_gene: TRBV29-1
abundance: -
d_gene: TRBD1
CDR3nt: TGCAGCGTAACAGGGGAAGGGGCCATTCAGTACTTC
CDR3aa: CSVTGEGAIQYF